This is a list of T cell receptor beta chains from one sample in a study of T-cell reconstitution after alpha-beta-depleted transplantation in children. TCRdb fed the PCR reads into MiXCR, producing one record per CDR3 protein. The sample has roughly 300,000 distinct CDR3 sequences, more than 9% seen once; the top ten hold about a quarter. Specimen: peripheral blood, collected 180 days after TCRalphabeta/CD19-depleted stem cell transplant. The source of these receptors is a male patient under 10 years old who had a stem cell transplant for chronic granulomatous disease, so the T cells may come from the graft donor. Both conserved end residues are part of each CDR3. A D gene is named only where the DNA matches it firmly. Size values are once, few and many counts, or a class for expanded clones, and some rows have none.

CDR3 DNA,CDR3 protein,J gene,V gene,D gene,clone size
TGTGCCAGCAGTTCATCAAAGGCGGGGGGGCCGGTTAATGAGCAGTTCTTC,CASSSSKAGGPVNEQFF,TRBJ2-1,TRBV12-3/TRBV12-4,TRBD2,many
TGTGCCAGCAGTTATGTACGCGGTGATGAGCAGTTCTTC,CASSYVRGDEQFF,TRBJ2-1,TRBV7-7,-,many
TGCAGTGCTTCTAGGGGCGAATCCCAAGAGACCCAGTACTTC,CSASRGESQETQYF,TRBJ2-5,TRBV20-1,-,-
TGTGCCAGCAGCCATGGGGGGGACTCCTACGAGCAGTACTTC,CASSHGGDSYEQYF,TRBJ2-7,TRBV7-9,TRBD2,many
TGTGCCAGCAGTTTAATGCGTCAGGGTGGTGGCTACACCTTC,CASSLMRQGGGYTF,TRBJ1-2,TRBV12-3/TRBV12-4,-,many
TGTGCCAGCAGCCTTCTAGCGGACCAAGAGACCCAGTACTTC,CASSLLADQETQYF,TRBJ2-5,TRBV12-3/TRBV12-4,TRBD2,many
TGTGCCAGCAGTGACTTGGGGGGGGCGACCTACGAGCAGTACTTC,CASSDLGGATYEQYF,TRBJ2-7,TRBV6-1,-,many
TGTGCCAGCAGTGAACTAGCGGGGGGCCCAGATACGCAGTATTTT,CASSELAGGPDTQYF,TRBJ2-3,TRBV11-1,TRBD2,few
TGCGCCAGCAGCTTTACAGGGGCACTTTATGGCTACACCTTC,CASSFTGALYGYTF,TRBJ1-2,TRBV5-1,TRBD1,many
TGTGCCAGCAGCTTGGCCCGGGGACAGCGGGAAGAGACCCAGTACTTC,CASSLARGQREETQYF,TRBJ2-5,TRBV5-6,-,many
TGTGCCAGCAAAATCGGGGAGTTCGCTGGAAACACCATATATTTT,CASKIGEFAGNTIYF,TRBJ1-3,TRBV12-3/TRBV12-4,-,-
TGTGCCAGCGGAGTCCGAGGGAGCTCCTACAATGAGCAGTTCTTC,CASGVRGSSYNEQFF,TRBJ2-1,TRBV12-3/TRBV12-4,-,many
TGCAGTGCTAGGTCATGGGGAGGAGGCACCGGGGAGCTGTTTTTT,CSARSWGGGTGELFF,TRBJ2-2,TRBV20-1,-,many
TGTGCCAGCAGTTACTCGCGAAGGAGGGGCGGACCAAGCACAGATACGCAGTATTTT,CASSYSRRRGGPSTDTQYF,TRBJ2-3,TRBV6-5,-,many
TGTGCCAGCACTCTAGACAGGGGAGTCGGCTACACCTTC,CASTLDRGVGYTF,TRBJ1-2,TRBV7-2,TRBD1,many
TGCGCCAGCAGCTTGGGACCGGAGAACACTGAAGCTTTCTTT,CASSLGPENTEAFF,TRBJ1-1,TRBV5-1,-,many
TGTGCCAGCAGCTTAAGGGTTGGCGACGGCCCCAACTTC,CASSLRVGDGPNF,TRBJ2-7,TRBV13,-,many
TGTGCCAGCAGCACTGACAGGGATGAGACCCAGTACTTC,CASSTDRDETQYF,TRBJ2-5,TRBV7-8,TRBD1,many
TGTGCCAGCAGTGAACGACAGGTCTATGGCTACACCTTC,CASSERQVYGYTF,TRBJ1-2,TRBV2,-,many
TGTGCCAGCAGCCCGGGACAGGCGGATTCTAACTATGGCTACACCTTC,CASSPGQADSNYGYTF,TRBJ1-2,TRBV7-9,TRBD1,many
TGTGCCAGCAGTTATGGGTGGACAGGGGTCACCGGGGAGCTGTTTTTT,CASSYGWTGVTGELFF,TRBJ2-2,TRBV28,TRBD1,many
TGCGCCAGCAGCTTAGGGACAGAGAATTCACCCCTCCACTTT,CASSLGTENSPLHF,TRBJ1-6,TRBV5-1,TRBD1,many
TGCAGCGTGGTCCTCGGGCAGGGTAGGGCCGAGCAGTTCTTC,CSVVLGQGRAEQFF,TRBJ2-1,TRBV29-1,-,once
TGTGCCAGCAGTCCGCTGACAGGGAGGGGGATAAACATTCAGTACTTC,CASSPLTGRGINIQYF,TRBJ2-4,TRBV12-3/TRBV12-4,-,many
TGCGCCAGCAGCTTTACTGGGAATGAAAAACTGTTTTTT,CASSFTGNEKLFF,TRBJ1-4,TRBV5-1,-,many
TGTGCCAGCAGTTTACGACAGGCTTTAGGGCAGCCCCAGCATTTT,CASSLRQALGQPQHF,TRBJ1-5,TRBV28,-,-
TGCAGTGGAGAGCGGGAGGGCAATACCTACGAGCAGTACTTC,CSGEREGNTYEQYF,TRBJ2-7,TRBV20-1,TRBD2,many
TGTGCCAGCAGCCAAGATCGACAGGGGGAAATCGGGGAGCTGTTTTTT,CASSQDRQGEIGELFF,TRBJ2-2,TRBV4-2,TRBD1,many
TGTGCCAGCAGCTCTGTGGGCGGACTAGCGGCCAATGAGCAGTTCTTC,CASSSVGGLAANEQFF,TRBJ2-1,TRBV7-3,TRBD2,many
TGCAGTGCTTGGACAGGGGGCTCGACCAAAAACATTCAGTACTTC,CSAWTGGSTKNIQYF,TRBJ2-4,TRBV20-1,TRBD1,many
TGCAGTGCTAGATCGGGGGGGGACTACAATGAGCAGTTCTTC,CSARSGGDYNEQFF,TRBJ2-1,TRBV20-1,TRBD2,many
TGCAGTGCTAGCCCCAGTCGGAGCCGCTATGGCTACACCTTC,CSASPSRSRYGYTF,TRBJ1-2,TRBV20-1,-,many
TGCAGTGCTAGAGAGGGGTCTAGGGTAGTTGGCAATGAGCAGTTCTTC,CSAREGSRVVGNEQFF,TRBJ2-1,TRBV20-1,-,many
TGCAGTGCTAGGGACAGCTCTGGAAACACCATATATTTT,CSARDSSGNTIYF,TRBJ1-3,TRBV20-1,-,many
TGTGCCAGCAGCTTAGGTCCGGGGGTTGGTTCGACTAGCGGGAGTTTCTACGAGCAGTACTTC,CASSLGPGVGSTSGSFYEQYF,TRBJ2-7,TRBV11-2,TRBD2,many
TGTGCCAGCAGCTCCCAGAGGTTTAATGAGCAGTTCTTC,CASSSQRFNEQFF,TRBJ2-1,TRBV7-3,-,many
TGTGCCATCAGTGGAGCCACAGATACGCAGTATTTT,CAISGATDTQYF,TRBJ2-3,TRBV10-3,-,many